One sample yielded the 32 T cell receptor beta chains listed below, sequenced in a study of blood T cell repertoires in COVID-19. The assay was immunoSEQ multiplex PCR, and TCRdb's table has in-frame clones only and misses some. The sample lists roughly 120,000 clones; roughly 80% were seen once. Source material: peripheral blood. The origin of the receptors is a man between 70 and 80 years old with acute or convalescent COVID-19.

The CDR3 spells CASSWETGNYGYTF. In nucleotides, the CDR3 is TGTGCCAGCAGCTGGGAGACAGGGAATTATGGCTACACCTTC. V and J are TRBV5-5 and TRBJ1-2; 7 bases fit TRBD1. The CDR3 spans 14 residues. Unmatched junction bases numbered 7, after V lost 3 bases and J lost 5 bases. Germline V gene data show CDR1 as SGHKS and CDR2 as YYEKEE (reference sequence).

CDR3: CAIRPGTGMGMDGYTF. The CDR3 bases are TGTGCCATCAGGCCAGGGACAGGGATGGGAATGGATGGCTACACCTTC. V and J are TRBV10-3 and TRBJ1-2, with 9 bases fitting TRBD1. Germline V lookup: CDR1 ENHRY, CDR2 SYGVKD. V trimming: 6 bases; J trimming: 6 bases; junction bases outside the gene matches: 14. The CDR3 has 16 amino acids.

The chain carries TRBV21-1 and TRBJ2-1; the table calls TRBD2, which could not be checked here. TRBV21-1 constitutes a pseudogene. The CDR3 covers 16 residues. CDR3: CASSKGAGVSGNEQFF. CDR3 nucleotides: TGTGCCAGCAGCAAAGGGGCGGGGGTGAGCGGGAATGAGCAGTTCTTC.

The chain links TRBV7-9 to TRBJ1-5; 10 nucleotides match TRBD1. Germline V lookup: CDR1 SEHNR, CDR2 FQNEAQ (reference sequence). The CDR3 spans 14 residues. J gave up 7 bases and V 5 bases, and 5 bases lay outside the gene matches. The CDR3 protein is CASSEGQGSQPQHF. The CDR3 DNA follows: TGTGCCAGCAGCGAGGGACAGGGGAGCCAGCCCCAGCATTTT.

This chain joins TRBV7-9 and TRBJ1-1; D is possibly TRBD1 (5 bases). The germline gives CDR1 SEHNR, CDR2 FQNEAQ (reference sequence). With 5 bases removed from V and 4 bases from J, the gap between germline ends came to 17 bases. This CDR3 spans 15 amino acids. The CDR3 region is CASSPPRMGGTEAFF. The CDR3 DNA is TGTGCCAGCAGCCCCCCCCGCATGGGGGGCACTGAAGCTTTCTTT.

The gene calls are TRBV6-5 and TRBJ1-2; possibly TRBD1 for D (5 bases). This CDR3 spans 16 amino acids. CDR1 MNHEY and CDR2 SVGAGI come from the germline V gene. V lost 1 base to trimming and J lost 1 base, with 13 bases between them. The DNA of the CDR3 is TGTGCCAGCAGTTACTTGGGACTGGGCCTTAACTATGGCTACACCTTC. Its translation: CASSYLGLGLNYGYTF.

The chain couples TRBV5-5 to TRBJ1-1, with D unclear. Germline V gives CDR1 SGHKS, CDR2 YYEKEE (reference sequence). The germline V and J ends were trimmed by 0 bases and 6 bases, with 12 bases remaining between them. The length of the CDR3 is 14 residues. This CDR3 reads CASSLVGRASEAFF. CDR3 DNA: TGTGCCAGCAGCTTGGTAGGGCGGGCGTCTGAAGCTTTCTTT.

The chain joins TRBV6-6 to TRBJ1-1; D call uncertain. CDR1 is MNHNY, CDR2 SVGAGI, per germline (reference sequence). V was trimmed by 6 bases and J by 1 base, leaving 12 bases between them. The CDR3 totals 14 residues. CDR3 sequence reads: CASSWRVENTEAFF. DNA for the CDR3: TGTGCCAGCAGCTGGAGGGTAGAGAACACTGAAGCTTTCTTT.

The chain carries TRBV27 and TRBJ1-2; 7 bases match TRBD1. Trimming took 6 bases from V and 4 from J; bases not matched to a gene: 5. The CDR3 extends over 13 amino acids. Germline CDR1 MNHEY, CDR2 SMNVEV (reference sequence). The DNA of the CDR3 is TGTGCCAGCAGCAGGGACAGATCCTATGGCTACACCTTC. As protein: CASSRDRSYGYTF.

This clone was counted a single time. J is TRBJ2-1 and V is TRBV3-1 (or the pseudogene TRBV3-2); TRBD2 matches 9 bases. The CDR3 contains 16 residues. CDR1 is LGHDT, CDR2 YNNKEL, per germline (reference sequence). V was clipped by 0 bases and J by 4 bases; unmatched bases: 4. The CDR3 DNA sequence: TGTGCCAGCAGCCAAGAGGGCCTAGCGGGGTACAATGAGCAGTTCTTC. It encodes CASSQEGLAGYNEQFF.

The J gene is TRBJ2-7, the V gene TRBV6-1; 7 bases line up with TRBD1. CDR3 length: 14 amino acids. The V segment lost 3 bases and the J segment 4 bases; nucleotides outside the gene matches: 6. CDR1 MNHNS and CDR2 SASEGT come from the germline V gene. As DNA, the CDR3 is TGTGCCAGCAGTGACAGGGGGTCATGGTACGAGCAGTACTTC. Translated: CASSDRGSWYEQYF.

This clone was picked up a small number of times. V is TRBV6-5 and J is TRBJ1-5; D gene ambiguous. The CDR3 is 13 residues long. V lost 9 bases and J 0 bases, leaving 9 bases between the germline ends. In germline, CDR1 is MNHEY, CDR2 SVGAGI. The CDR3 sequence: CASHRDSNQPQHF. The CDR3, as DNA: TGTGCCAGTCACAGAGATAGCAATCAGCCCCAGCATTTT.

The genes are TRBV6-9 and TRBJ1-1; TRBD1 agrees at 9 bases. Germline V gives CDR1 MNHGY, CDR2 SVAAGI. The CDR3 spans 17 residues. After removal of 4 bases from V and 5 bases from J, the junction contained 14 bases not matched to a gene. CDR3 DNA sequence: TGTGCCAGCAGTTCCCCATGCAGGGACAGGGTTGGGACTGAAGCTTTCTTT. It codes for CASSSPCRDRVGTEAFF.

The chain has TRBV7-2 and TRBJ1-2, with a tentative D call TRBD1 (6 bases). The V end was cut by 1 base, the J end by 7 bases, with 19 bases between. The germline gives CDR1 SGHTA, CDR2 FQGNSA. CDR3 length: 16 amino acids. DNA for the CDR3: TGTGCCAGCAGCTTAGTGTCCCGGGACAAAGCAGGTGGCTACACCTTC. Protein product: CASSLVSRDKAGGYTF.

This clone was detected only a few times. The chain uses TRBV19 and TRBJ1-1; possible D gene TRBD1, 6 bases. Germline values: CDR1 LNHDA, CDR2 SQIVND (reference sequence). The CDR3 spans 13 residues. The germline V and J ends were trimmed by 7 bases and 3 bases, with 12 bases remaining between them. The CDR3 region is CASKNRADTEAFF. DNA for the CDR3: TGTGCCAGTAAAAACAGGGCCGACACTGAAGCTTTCTTT. Variable domain in full (rest from reference TRBV19 and TRBJ1-1): DGGITQSPKYLFRKEGQNVTLSCEQNLNHDAMYWYRQDPGQGLRLIYYSQIVNDFQKGDIAEGYSVSREKKESFPLTVTSAQKNPTAFYLCASKNRADTEAFFGQGTRLTVV.

A single count supports this clone. The genes are TRBV19 and TRBJ2-7; D may be TRBD1 (6 bases). CDR1 is LNHDA and CDR2 is SQIVND in the germline V gene (reference sequence). CDR3 length: 14 residues. V was shortened by 4 bases and J by 3 bases, with 13 bases between the two germline ends. CDR3 region: CASSTSRGNYEQYF. Here the CDR3 DNA reads TGTGCCAGTAGTACTAGCAGGGGTAACTACGAGCAGTACTTC. Full variable domain (remainder filled in from reference TRBV19 and TRBJ2-7): DGGITQSPKYLFRKEGQNVTLSCEQNLNHDAMYWYRQDPGQGLRLIYYSQIVNDFQKGDIAEGYSVSREKKESFPLTVTSAQKNPTAFYLCASSTSRGNYEQYFGPGTRLTVT.

This clone showed up just once. The chain joins TRBV5-1 to TRBJ2-7, with D possibly being TRBD1 (6 bases). Between the trimmed V and J ends, which lost 2 bases and 5 bases, there was a span of 20 bases. Germline V gene sequence: CDR1 SGHRS, CDR2 YFSETQ. CDR3 size: 16 residues. CDR3 sequence: CASSLDWTIQGHEQYF. The CDR3 DNA follows: TGCGCCAGCAGCTTAGATTGGACGATACAGGGTCACGAGCAGTACTTC.

This clone was recorded a few times. J is TRBJ1-2 and V is TRBV5-1, with 8 bases identical to TRBD1. Trimming took 3 bases from V and 1 from J; bases not matched to a gene: 5. Germline CDR1 and CDR2: SGHRS and YFSETQ. The CDR3 is made up of 15 amino acids. The CDR3 reads CASSWGTGDNYGYTF. CDR3 DNA: TGCGCCAGCAGCTGGGGGACAGGCGATAACTATGGCTACACCTTC.

The V and J genes are TRBV13 and TRBJ2-3; D not resolved. V lost 1 base, J lost 1 base, and 6 bases lay in between. This CDR3 contains 14 residues. The V gene's germline CDR1 is PRHDT and CDR2 FYEKMQ (reference sequence). CDR3 bases: TGTGCCAGCAGCTTAGATAGAGGCACAGATACGCAGTATTTT. Translation gives CASSLDRGTDTQYF.

V is TRBV19 and J is TRBJ1-1; D unresolved. CDR3 length equals 14 residues. With 7 bases removed from V and 0 bases from J, the gap between germline ends came to 12 bases. Germline-derived CDR1 and CDR2 are LNHDA and SQIVND (reference sequence). The chain's CDR3 is CASNSNPLNTEAFF. CDR3 bases: TGTGCCAGTAACAGCAACCCCTTGAACACTGAAGCTTTCTTT. Complete variable domain (other parts from reference TRBV19 and TRBJ1-1): DGGITQSPKYLFRKEGQNVTLSCEQNLNHDAMYWYRQDPGQGLRLIYYSQIVNDFQKGDIAEGYSVSREKKESFPLTVTSAQKNPTAFYLCASNSNPLNTEAFFGQGTRLTVV.

CDR3 sequence (DNA): TGTGCCAGCAGCTCTCTTGGAAGCGGGGGGGAGAACTACAATGAGCAGTTCTTC. It yields the protein CASSSLGSGGENYNEQFF. The genes are TRBV7-9 and TRBJ2-1; 10 nucleotides match TRBD2. The V gene's germline CDR1 is SEHNR and CDR2 FQNEAQ (reference sequence). The CDR3 length is 18 residues. V was clipped by 4 bases and J by 3 bases; unmatched bases: 12.

V is TRBV28 and J is TRBJ2-7, with D maybe TRBD2 (5 bases). This CDR3 has 12 amino acids. The germline V and J ends were trimmed by 6 bases and 6 bases, with 12 bases remaining between them. Germline V gives CDR1 MDHEN, CDR2 SYDVKM. In DNA form, the CDR3 reads TGTGCCAGCAGCTACGGACTCGGCGAGCAGTACTTC. It codes for CASSYGLGEQYF.

The rearrangement joins TRBV2 to TRBJ2-7; 7 positions agree with TRBD2. The CDR3 totals 12 residues. In germline, CDR1 is SNHLY, CDR2 FYNNEI. The ends lost 1 base at V and 11 bases at J; junction bases unmatched: 5. This CDR3 is CASSEVGREEYF. As DNA, the CDR3 is TGTGCCAGCAGTGAAGTAGGGAGGGAGGAGTACTTC. Full variable domain (rest looked up from reference TRBV2 and TRBJ2-7): EPEVTQTPSHQVTQMGQEVILRCVPISNHLYFYWYRQILGQKVEFLVSFYNNEISEKSEIFDDQFSVERPDGSNFTLKIRSTKLEDSAMYFCASSEVGREEYFGPGTRLTVT.

V and J are TRBV19 and TRBJ2-4; D gene uncertain. Germline V lookup: CDR1 LNHDA, CDR2 SQIVND (reference sequence). CDR3 size: 15 residues. V was pared by 1 base and J by 0 bases, with 7 bases between. CDR3 protein: CASSIGALAKNIQYF. As DNA, the CDR3 is TGTGCCAGTAGTATAGGGGCCCTAGCCAAAAACATTCAGTACTTC.

The sample holds one count of this clone. This sample includes further DNA sequences coding for the same CDR3. The chain couples TRBV2 to TRBJ1-5; TRBD1 is a possible D gene (6 bases). This CDR3 spans 15 amino acids. V lost 6 bases to trimming and J lost 2 bases, with 14 bases between them. Looked up from germline, CDR1 is SNHLY and CDR2 is FYNNEI. CDR3 nucleotides: TGTGCCAGCAGCGTGGGGGCGAGGGGCAATCAGCCCCAGCATTTT. Its translation: CASSVGARGNQPQHF.

The chain uses TRBV19 and TRBJ2-7, with D maybe TRBD1 (5 bases). Germline V gives CDR1 LNHDA, CDR2 SQIVND (reference sequence). This CDR3 comprises 14 residues. Deletions cut 11 bases from V and 4 bases from J, with 21 bases between. The CDR3 nucleotides are TGTGCCCCGAAGCCATCAGGGCATTCGTACGAGCAGTACTTC. This codes for CAPKPSGHSYEQYF.

This clone was seen ten or more times. This rearrangement joins TRBV18 to TRBJ2-3, with TRBD1 identical over 8 bases. The CDR3 runs to 15 residues. The V and J ends lost 6 bases and 3 bases, in that order; junction bases with no gene match: 8. Germline CDR1 KGHSH, CDR2 LQKENI. The CDR3 spells CASSNNRGVTDTQYF. As DNA, the CDR3 is TGTGCCAGCTCTAACAACAGGGGGGTAACAGATACGCAGTATTTT.

Notes on this clone: The junction differs from germline at one of its ends, possibly a read error. The chain recombines TRBV7-7 with TRBJ2-2; a weak D match, TRBD2 (5 bases). The V gene's germline CDR1 is SSHAT and CDR2 FNYEAQ (reference sequence). This CDR3 comprises 17 residues. CDR3 nucleotide sequence: TGTGCTAGCAGCTTAGGTGCCGGTTTGGGAGACACCGGGGAGCTGTTTTTT. Translation gives CASSLGAGLGDTGELFF.

The chain has TRBV7-2 and TRBJ2-3; 8 nucleotides align to TRBD2. Per germline, CDR1 SGHTA and CDR2 FQGNSA. The CDR3 has 15 amino acids. The junction had 4 bases not matched to a gene; V was cut back by 1 base and J by 4 bases. CDR3 loop: CASSLEVGLADTQYF. CDR3 DNA: TGTGCCAGCAGCTTAGAAGTGGGACTAGCAGATACGCAGTATTTT.

This clone has more than one count but fewer than ten. The rearrangement links TRBV2 to TRBJ2-3; the D is unclear. Germline CDR1 is SNHLY and CDR2 is FYNNEI. The CDR3 sequence is 12 residues long. The ends were cut back, 6 bases at V and 4 bases at J, with 8 bases in the middle. The chain's CDR3 is CASSQDSDTQYF. Here the CDR3 DNA reads TGTGCCAGCAGCCAAGACTCAGATACGCAGTATTTT.

The chain links TRBV15 to TRBJ1-6, with D unresolved. V was cut by 3 bases and J by 5 bases, with 8 bases left in between. There are 14 residues in the CDR3. The V gene's germline CDR1 is LNHNV and CDR2 YYDKDF (reference sequence). The CDR3 DNA follows: TGTGCCACCAGCAGTCAGGTCGATAATTCACCCCTCCACTTT. Amino acids: CATSSQVDNSPLHF.

The chain combines TRBV28 with TRBJ1-2, with D unclear. The germline V gene has CDR1 MDHEN and CDR2 SYDVKM. Trimming removed 6 bases from V and 5 bases from J, with 10 bases in between. The CDR3 length is 12 residues. CDR3 region: CASRPHEYGYTF. In DNA, the CDR3 is TGTGCCAGCAGGCCCCACGAGTATGGCTACACCTTC.